Shown below are 9 T cell receptor beta chains from a single sample sequenced in a study of cytomegalovirus exposure and HLA in healthy donors (dated by TCRdb to 2017 to 2019). Library method: the immunoSEQ multiplex PCR assay. The multiplex PCR relied on a mix of 60 forward primers for TCR Vbeta segments and 13 reverse primers for TCR Jbeta segments. This immuneACCESS table, as held by TCRdb, lists in-frame sequences with V and J called but not all clones. Of the missing ones, under half trace to an unresolved V gene in checked studies; the others have no known cause. The sample data list over 200,000 clones, and 75% to 80% of these were observed just once. 1.5% to 2% of the sample belongs to the ten largest clones. Sequenced input: PBMCs. These receptors all stem from a male donor in good health and CMV-seronegative.

The chain employs TRBV2 and TRBJ1-5; 8 nucleotides agree with TRBD1. Looked up from germline, CDR1 is SNHLY and CDR2 is FYNNEI. Germline trimming cut 6 bases from V and 0 bases from J; bases unmatched to any gene: 13. The CDR3 sequence is 18 residues long. The DNA of the CDR3 is TGTGCCAGCAGGCTACTCTTCGACAGGGGTTTTAGCAATCAGCCCCAGCATTTT. Amino acids: CASRLLFDRGFSNQPQHF.

Of note for this clone: Other DNA sequences in this specimen translate into the identical CDR3. The genes are TRBV7-9 and TRBJ1-1; 8 bases line up with TRBD1. V shed 1 base, J shed 1 base, and the junction held 2 bases outside the gene matches. From germline, CDR1 is SEHNR and CDR2 FQNEAQ (reference sequence). This CDR3 has 15 amino acids. The CDR3 reads CASSLGTGGNTEAFF. The CDR3 DNA reads as TGTGCCAGCAGCTTAGGAACAGGGGGGAACACTGAAGCTTTCTTT.

The chain couples TRBV28 to TRBJ1-3, with D maybe TRBD1 (6 bases). Germline assignment: CDR1 MDHEN and CDR2 SYDVKM. The length of the CDR3 is 15 residues. V was pared by 4 bases and J by 4 bases, with 14 bases between. CDR3 nucleotides: TGTGCCAGCAGTTACCGGACAGTAGCAGGAAACACCATATATTTT. Translated: CASSYRTVAGNTIYF.

The CDR3: CASSASGRANEQFF. As DNA, the CDR3 is TGTGCCAGCAGTGCTAGCGGGAGGGCCAATGAGCAGTTCTTC. The chain carries TRBV6-1 and TRBJ2-1; 12 bases fit TRBD2. CDR3 length equals 14 residues. The germline V gene encodes CDR1 MNHNS and CDR2 SASEGT. The V and J ends lost 4 bases and 6 bases, in that order; junction bases with no gene match: 1.

A few counts support this clone. V gene TRBV7-9 combines with J gene TRBJ2-1; 10 bases line up with TRBD1. Losses at the gene ends were 5 bases for V and 9 bases for J; bases not matched to a gene: 10. CDR3 length equals 15 residues. Germline CDR1 is SEHNR and CDR2 is FQNEAQ (reference sequence). CDR3 nucleotide sequence: TGTGCCAGCAGCCCAAAGTTGAGACAGGGGGCTGAGCAGTTCTTC. Its translation: CASSPKLRQGAEQFF.

The chain combines TRBV29-1 with TRBJ1-2; TRBD1 is a possible D gene (6 bases). The V gene's germline CDR1 is SQVTM and CDR2 ANQGSEA. Trimming removed 3 bases at V and 8 bases at J, with 10 bases between. The CDR3 extends over 11 amino acids. CDR3 protein: CSVERGYGYTF. The CDR3, as DNA: TGCAGCGTTGAGAGGGGGTACGGCTACACCTTC. Full variable domain (missing parts from reference TRBV29-1 and TRBJ1-2): SAVISQKPSRDICQRGTSLTIQCQVDSQVTMMFWYRQQPGQSLTLIATANQGSEATYESGFVIDKFPISRPNLTFSTLTVSNMSPEDSSIYLCSVERGYGYTFGSGTRLTVV.

This clone came up once. This rearrangement joins TRBV14 to TRBJ2-5, with 7 positions matching TRBD2. V lost 4 bases and J lost 11; bases outside the gene matches: 7. This CDR3 is built from 12 residues. The V gene's germline CDR1 is SGHDN and CDR2 FVKESK. In DNA, the CDR3 is TGTGCCAGCAGCCCCACGGGGAGGGTGCAGTACTTC. Its protein is CASSPTGRVQYF.

The V gene is TRBV27, the J gene TRBJ1-2, with D perhaps TRBD1 (6 bases). Trimming left V 3 bases short and J 8 bases short, with 13 bases between. The CDR3 extends over 13 amino acids. CDR1 is MNHEY, CDR2 SMNVEV, per germline (reference sequence). In DNA form, the CDR3 reads TGTGCCAGCAGTTTGGACAGCGGCTGGGGCTACACCTTC. This encodes CASSLDSGWGYTF.

About this clone itself: The junction departs from germline at one end; a sequencing error may be responsible. The chain employs TRBV27 and TRBJ2-7, with 10 bases that match TRBD2. The germline gives CDR1 MNHEY, CDR2 SMNVEV (reference sequence). This CDR3 comprises 16 residues. CDR3 in amino acids: CAGSLQVAGGPYEQYF. The CDR3, as DNA: TGTGCCGGCAGTCTCCAAGTAGCGGGAGGTCCCTACGAGCAGTACTTC.